This record concerns one T cell receptor (beta chain) sequence. Its antigen is not yet known. No base quality information exists; no much larger clone differs at one position. Whole blood was collected in K2EDTA tubes by collaborating institutions according to the institutions' own protocols. Collaborator samples were shipped for TCRbeta analysis as frozen whole blood, isolated PBMCs, or DNA extracted from either sample type. Based on the germline V gene (reference sequence), the CDR1 and CDR2 sequences are LNHDA and SQIVND. Unmatched junction bases come to 12, with V trimmed by 6 bases and J by 4 bases. Reading from cysteine to phenylalanine, the CDR3 counts 16 amino acids. Just the 48-base CDR3 DNA is kept, in frame starting at base 1. The source of the sample is a study of blood T cell repertoires in COVID-19 (TCRdb year 2020). Turning to the overall study: Samples from collaborators originated in the United States, Italy and Spain and spanned both the acute and convalescent phases of COVID-19. The dataset comprised deeply sampled blood TCRbeta repertoires from subjects exposed to, actively infected with, or recovered from COVID-19. The material from the prospective study consisted of cDNA or gDNA derived from T cells, B-cell-depleted T cells, or PBMCs. The samples were drawn from two sources: the first 160 participants of the ongoing ImmuneRACE study, and 950 to 1,500 subjects contributed by 6 global collaborators. A de-identified subject ID, COVID-19 status, age in years and sex were almost always included in the sample metadata. A freely available public database, intended as a resource for researchers studying the immune response to SARS-CoV-2, is where the repertoires were released. HLA class I and class II types, where available, came from metadata supplied by the sample provider rather than from assay-based typing.

Findings and caveats that apply to the study as a whole: The amount of clinical and demographic metadata varied by source and participant and was provided uncurated.

TCRbeta CDR3 regions were amplified from genomic DNA using the immunoSEQ Assay, a bias-controlled multiplex PCR. On the authors' methods: The number of nucleated cells in each sample was estimated from the amplification of reference gene primers within the assay. To quantify the absolute abundance of each unique TCRbeta CDR3 rearrangement, sequence reads were collapsed and filtered. For each sample, productive Simpson clonality was calculated as the square root of Simpson's diversity index across productive rearrangements. Not all clones reach the TCRdb copy of this immuneACCESS table, which keeps in-frame sequences only. Checked studies attribute under half of the gap to unresolved V genes and leave the rest unexplained. Clonal size and the V and J genes are those of that table, whereas D and trimming came from the DNA. This sample is represented by under 80,000 clones; around three quarters of them were singletons. About 32% of the sample is in the top ten clones.

This TCR came from a human donor in a cohort sampled during active COVID-19. Sequenced input: peripheral blood. Recombination connected TRBV19 to TRBJ1-5, with TRBD1 identical over 7 junction bases. The CDR3 sequence is CASRVGRGDSNQPQHF. The nucleotide sequence reads as follows: TGTGCCAGTAGGGTTGGCAGGGGGGATTCTAATCAGCCCCAGCATTTT.